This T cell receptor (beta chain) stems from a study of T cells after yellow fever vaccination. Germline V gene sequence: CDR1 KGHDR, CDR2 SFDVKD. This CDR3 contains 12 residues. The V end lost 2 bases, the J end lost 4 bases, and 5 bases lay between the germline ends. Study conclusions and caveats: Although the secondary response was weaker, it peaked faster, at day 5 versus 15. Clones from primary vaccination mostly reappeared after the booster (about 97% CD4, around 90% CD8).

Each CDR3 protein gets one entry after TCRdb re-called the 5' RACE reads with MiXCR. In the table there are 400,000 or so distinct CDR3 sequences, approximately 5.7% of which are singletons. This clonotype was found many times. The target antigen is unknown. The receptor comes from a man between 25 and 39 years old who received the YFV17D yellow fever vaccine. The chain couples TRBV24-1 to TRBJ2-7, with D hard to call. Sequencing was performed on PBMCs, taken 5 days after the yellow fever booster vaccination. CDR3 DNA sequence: TGTGCCACCAGTGATTCCCGGTACGAGCAGTACTTC. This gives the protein CATSDSRYEQYF.